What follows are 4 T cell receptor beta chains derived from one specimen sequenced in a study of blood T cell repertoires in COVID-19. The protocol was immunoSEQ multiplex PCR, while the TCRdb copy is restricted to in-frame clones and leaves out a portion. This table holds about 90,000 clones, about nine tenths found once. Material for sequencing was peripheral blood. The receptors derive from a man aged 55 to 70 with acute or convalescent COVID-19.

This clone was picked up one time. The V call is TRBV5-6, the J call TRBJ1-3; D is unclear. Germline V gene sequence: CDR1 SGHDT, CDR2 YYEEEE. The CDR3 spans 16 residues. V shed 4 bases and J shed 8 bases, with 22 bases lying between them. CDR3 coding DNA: TGTGCCAGCAGCGGACCCAGCGGTAATGAATTGGACACCATATATTTT. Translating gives CASSGPSGNELDTIYF.

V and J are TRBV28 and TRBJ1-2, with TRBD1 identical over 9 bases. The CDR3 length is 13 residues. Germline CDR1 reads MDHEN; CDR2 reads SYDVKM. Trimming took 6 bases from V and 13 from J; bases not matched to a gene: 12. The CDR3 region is CASSPRDREGGTF. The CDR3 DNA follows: TGTGCCAGCAGCCCCCGGGACAGGGAGGGCGGCACCTTC.

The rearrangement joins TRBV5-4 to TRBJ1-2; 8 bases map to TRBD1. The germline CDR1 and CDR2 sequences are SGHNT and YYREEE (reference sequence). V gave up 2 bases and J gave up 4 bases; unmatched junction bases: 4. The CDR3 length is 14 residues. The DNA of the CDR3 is TGTGCCAGCAGCTTACCGGGACAGGTCTATGGCTACACCTTC. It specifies CASSLPGQVYGYTF.

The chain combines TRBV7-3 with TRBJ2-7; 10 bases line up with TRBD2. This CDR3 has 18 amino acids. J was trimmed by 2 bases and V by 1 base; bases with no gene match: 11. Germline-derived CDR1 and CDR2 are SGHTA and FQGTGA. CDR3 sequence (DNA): TGTGCCAGCAGCTTAAGAGGCGGGGCTAGCGGGGGCCCCTACGAGCAGTACTTC. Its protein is CASSLRGGASGGPYEQYF.